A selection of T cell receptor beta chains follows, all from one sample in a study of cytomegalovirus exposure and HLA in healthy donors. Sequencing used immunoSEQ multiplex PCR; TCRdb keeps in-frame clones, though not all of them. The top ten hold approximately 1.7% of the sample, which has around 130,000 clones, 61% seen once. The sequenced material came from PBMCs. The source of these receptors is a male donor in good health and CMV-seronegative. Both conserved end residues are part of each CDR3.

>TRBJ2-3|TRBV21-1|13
CASSLAFADTQYF
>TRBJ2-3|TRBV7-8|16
CASSLARALSTDTQYF
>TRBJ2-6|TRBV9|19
CASSVQLAGVQAGANVLTF
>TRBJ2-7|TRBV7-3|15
CASSLNWGGSYEQYF
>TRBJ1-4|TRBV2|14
CASSRDRGDEKLFF
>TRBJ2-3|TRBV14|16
CASSQEGDSYTDTQYF
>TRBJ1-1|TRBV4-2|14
CASSQGQGRAEAFF
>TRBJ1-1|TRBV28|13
CASGQGGNTEAFF
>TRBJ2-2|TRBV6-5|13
CASSYPYTGELFF
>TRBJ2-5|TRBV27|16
CASSLSIGTVRETQYF
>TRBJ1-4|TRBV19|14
CASSSGGENEKLFF
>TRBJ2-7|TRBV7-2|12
CASSSPSREQYF
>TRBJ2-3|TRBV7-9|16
CASSSGGTGTTDTQYF
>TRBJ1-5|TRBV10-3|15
CAISESGQSNQPQHF
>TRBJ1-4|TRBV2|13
CASRTGGGEKLFF
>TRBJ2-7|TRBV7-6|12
CASSLSSYEQYF
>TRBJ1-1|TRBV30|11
CAWRVGCEAFF
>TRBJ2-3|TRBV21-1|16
CASSGRLAGETDTQYF
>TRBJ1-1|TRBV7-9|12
CASSLGGAEAFF
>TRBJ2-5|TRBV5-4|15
CASSYRDRVWETQYF
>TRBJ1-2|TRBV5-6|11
CASSLRFGYTF
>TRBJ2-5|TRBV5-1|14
CASTAGQRQETQYF
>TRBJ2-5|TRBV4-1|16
CASSQGVAGGLETQYF
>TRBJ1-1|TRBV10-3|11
CAILTHTEAFF
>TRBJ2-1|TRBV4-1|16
CASSQVGRGQRNEQFF
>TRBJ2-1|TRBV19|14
CASSRTDYYNEQFF
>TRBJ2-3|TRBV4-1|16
CASSQGLAGGLDTQYF
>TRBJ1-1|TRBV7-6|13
CASSRQQGTEAFF
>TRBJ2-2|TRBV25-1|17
CASSDPLGQGGSGELFF
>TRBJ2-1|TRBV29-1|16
CSAMGMWDKVTNEQFF
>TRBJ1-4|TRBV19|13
CASSGGRSEKLFF